This passage covers 12 T cell receptor beta chains from one sample sequenced in a study of CD8 T cells in ankylosing spondylitis. MiXCR, applied by TCRdb to the 5' RACE reads, yields one record per CDR3 protein. The sample includes about 130,000 distinct CDR3 sequences, 6.5% to 9% of them seen just once. Source material: blood, either unsorted or a sorted T cell fraction (not recorded which). The receptors were sampled from a male donor with ankylosing spondylitis or in good health (not recorded which).

The CDR3 loop reads CASSPSGYQETQYF. The CDR3 DNA reads TGTGCCAGCAGCCCCTCGGGATACCAAGAGACCCAGTACTTC. The V call is TRBV5-4, the J call TRBJ2-5, with D perhaps TRBD2 (5 bases). Germline assignment: CDR1 SGHNT and CDR2 YYREEE (reference sequence). The V end lost 4 bases, the J end lost 0 bases, and 10 bases lay between the germline ends. The CDR3 totals 14 residues. Looking up the rest from reference TRBV5-4 and TRBJ2-5 gives the full variable domain: ETGVTQSPTHLIKTRGQQVTLRCSSQSGHNTVSWYQQALGQGPQFIFQYYREEENGRGNFPPRFSGLQFPNYSSELNVNALELDDSALYLCASSPSGYQETQYFGPGTRLLVL.

Ten or more counts support this clonotype. The chain links TRBV5-1 to TRBJ1-4; a possible D gene is TRBD1 (6 bases). The V and J ends lost 5 bases and 3 bases respectively, with 14 bases between them. CDR1 and CDR2 (germline): SGHRS, YFSETQ. There are 15 residues in the CDR3. CDR3 region: CASRQNRASNEKLFF. The CDR3 coding sequence is TGCGCCAGCAGGCAGAACAGGGCCTCTAATGAAAAACTGTTTTTT.

This clonotype was detected many times. This rearrangement joins TRBV12-3 or TRBV12-4 to TRBJ1-6; perhaps TRBD1 as D (6 bases). Trimming removed 5 bases at V and 7 bases at J, with 12 bases between. The CDR3 length is 14 residues. CDR3 sequence (DNA): TGTGCCAGCAGTCTCGAGGGGGGGAATTCACCCCTCCACTTT. Its protein is CASSLEGGNSPLHF.

This chain connects TRBV11-2 to TRBJ2-5, with 11 bases matching TRBD2. V lost 4 bases to trimming and J lost 4 bases; unmatched junction nucleotides: 17. This CDR3 is 19 amino acids long. Per the germline V gene, CDR1 is SGHAT and CDR2 is FQNNGV. In DNA form, the CDR3 reads TGTGCCAGCAGCTCGCTCCGCCCAGCACTAGCGGGAGTCCCAGAGACCCAGTACTTC. Residues: CASSSLRPALAGVPETQYF. The entire variable domain, with the rest obtained from reference TRBV11-2 and TRBJ2-5, is as follows: EAGVAQSPRYKIIEKRQSVAFWCNPISGHATLYWYQQILGQGPKLLIQFQNNGVVDDSQLPKDRFSAERLKGVDSTLKIQPAKLEDSAVYLCASSSLRPALAGVPETQYFGPGTRLLVL.

The sample holds many counts of this clonotype. V and J are TRBV7-9 and TRBJ2-7; no clear D gene. V lost 2 bases and J lost 4, with 9 bases in between. This CDR3 is 13 amino acids long. Germline V gene sequence: CDR1 SEHNR, CDR2 FQNEAQ (reference sequence). The CDR3 protein is CASSLFLGYEQYF. The DNA of the CDR3 is TGTGCCAGCAGCTTATTTTTAGGTTACGAGCAGTACTTC.

This clonotype was seen many times. In DNA form, the CDR3 reads TGCGCCAGCAGCCAGACAGGGGGACGGAATCAGCCCCAGCATTTT. Its translation is CASSQTGGRNQPQHF. The chain couples TRBV4-1 to TRBJ1-5; 9 nucleotides match TRBD1. There are 15 residues in the CDR3. The junction had 4 bases not matched to a gene; V was cut back by 3 bases and J by 4 bases. Germline lookup yields CDR1 MGHRA and CDR2 YSYEKL.

This clonotype was recorded many times. The chain employs TRBV20-1 and TRBJ2-4; 8 bases match TRBD2. Germline loops: CDR1 DFQATT, CDR2 SNEGSKA (reference sequence). There are 13 residues in the CDR3. V was pared by 6 bases and J by 7 bases, with 8 bases of the junction left unmatched. The CDR3 DNA reads TGCAGTGCCACGACTAGCGAGTTTAACATTCAGTACTTC. Amino acids: CSATTSEFNIQYF.

This clonotype occurred many times. This chain joins TRBV25-1 and TRBJ1-3; D unresolved. This CDR3 region has 16 residues. V was clipped by 0 bases and J by 6 bases, with 15 bases between them. Per germline, CDR1 MGHDK and CDR2 SYGVNS. The CDR3 region is CASSEYIFTKENTIYF. CDR3 DNA sequence: TGTGCCAGCAGTGAATATATATTCACAAAGGAAAACACCATATATTTT.

This clonotype was recorded many times. This chain connects TRBV20-1 to TRBJ2-6; D unclear. Deletions cut 3 bases from V and 0 bases from J, with 12 bases between. The CDR3 runs 16 residues. CDR1 is DFQATT, CDR2 SNEGSKA, per germline (reference sequence). CDR3 protein: CSASSAVNSGANVLTF. The DNA for the CDR3 is TGCAGTGCTAGTAGTGCTGTGAACTCTGGGGCCAACGTCCTGACTTTC.

Concerning this clonotype itself: This clone may be a read error of a much larger clone one base away. This sequence joins TRBV7-8 and TRBJ1-1; 7 bases align to TRBD1. The junction had 10 bases not matched to a gene; V was cut back by 5 bases and J by 10 bases. CDR3 length equals 13 residues. CDR1 and CDR2 from the germline V gene are SGHVS and FQNEAQ. CDR3 sequence reads: CASSPAPNRGAFF. Here the CDR3 DNA reads TGTGCCAGCAGCCCCGCCCCCAACAGGGGAGCTTTCTTT.

This clonotype was seen repeatedly, ten times or more. Written as DNA, the CDR3 is TGTGCCAGCAGCCTAGGGCGCGAGGGCTCCTCCTATACGCAGTATTTT. It is translated as CASSLGREGSSYTQYF. This chain joins TRBV9 and TRBJ2-3, with a possible D match to TRBD2 (5 bases). In germline, CDR1 is SGDLS, CDR2 YYNGEE. The CDR3 length is 16 residues. V dropped 4 bases and J dropped 7 bases, with 22 bases sitting between them.

In its sample, this clonotype was seen many times. The gene calls are TRBV5-1 and TRBJ2-7; the D gene is possibly TRBD2 (7 bases). Deletions cut 3 bases from V and 0 bases from J, with 13 bases between. Germline V gives CDR1 SGHRS, CDR2 YFSETQ. The length of the CDR3 is 15 residues. The CDR3 DNA follows: TGCGCCAGCAGCTGGGGGGGGGCGGCCTCCTACGAGCAGTACTTC. It is translated as CASSWGGAASYEQYF.